Listed below are T cell receptor beta chains from one sample, sequenced in a study of blood T cell repertoires in COVID-19. Assay used: immunoSEQ multiplex PCR; TCRdb lists only in-frame clones, some missing. The sample holds over 200,000 clones; 80% to 85% are singletons and the top ten take 4% to 5.5%. The sample comprised peripheral blood. The source is a human donor in a cohort sampled during active COVID-19. The CDR3 runs from the conserved cysteine through the conserved F or W. A D gene is named only where the DNA matches it firmly. Size values are once, few and many counts, or a class for expanded clones, and some rows have none.

V gene	J gene	D gene	clone size	CDR3 protein
TRBV18	TRBJ1-3	-	-	CASSPLGLNSGNTIYF
TRBV24-1	TRBJ2-7	TRBD1	once	CATSDAGTGDYEQYF
TRBV11-3	TRBJ2-1	TRBD2	-	CASSLVTSGRLNEQFF
TRBV28	TRBJ2-7	-	-	CAGGGGSGEQYF
TRBV20-1	TRBJ1-2	-	few	CSASKGKGDGYTF
TRBV24-1	TRBJ1-2	-	-	CATSDFAGYGYTF
TRBV7-2	TRBJ2-7	-	-	CASSLDLTSPEQYF
TRBV5-1	TRBJ2-7	TRBD1	-	CASSSTGGPYEQYF
TRBV5-5	TRBJ2-5	-	-	CASSLVWQYQETQYF
TRBV29-1	TRBJ1-2	-	-	CSVVIPGREGYTF
TRBV6-5	TRBJ1-2	TRBD1	-	CASSSGQNNGYTF
TRBV7-2	TRBJ2-1	TRBD2	-	CASSFVAGETNEQFF
TRBV15	TRBJ1-2	TRBD1	once	CATSRDVAGQGRYGYTF
TRBV7-8	TRBJ2-3	TRBD1	-	CASSPNRGTDTQYF
TRBV12-3/TRBV12-4	TRBJ1-1	-	-	CASSLSRGTEAFF
TRBV28	TRBJ1-2	-	-	CASSFLTGGRYTF
TRBV27	TRBJ2-7	-	few	CASSLLLAGLYEQYF
TRBV5-1	TRBJ1-6	-	-	CASSPTLTASYSPLHF
TRBV24-1	TRBJ2-1	TRBD2	-	CATSLAGGPNEQFF
TRBV10-3	TRBJ1-1	TRBD1	-	CAISDRGASEAFF
TRBV19	TRBJ1-1	TRBD1	few	CASSIGTGGNTEAFF
TRBV5-6	TRBJ1-2	-	-	CASRLWGLTRDGYTF
TRBV6-6	TRBJ2-1	TRBD2	-	CASSYLTSGNNEQFF
TRBV4-3	TRBJ1-3	TRBD1	-	CASSRTGTGAGNTIYF
TRBV25-1	TRBJ1-2	TRBD1	few	CASSGTGGSYGYTF
TRBV6-5	TRBJ1-2	-	few	CASSFRRIYGYTF
TRBV10-3	TRBJ2-7	TRBD2	-	CAISGLAGVEEQYF
TRBV28	TRBJ2-6	TRBD2	-	CASLPIAGAGANVLTF
TRBV30	TRBJ2-1	TRBD2	-	CAWSVLAGDNEQFF
TRBV5-6	TRBJ1-3	-	-	CASSPAGIHSGNTIYF
TRBV11-1	TRBJ2-1	-	-	CASSYHAGPYNEQFF
TRBV6-6	TRBJ1-5	-	-	CASSYFGTSSNQPQHF
TRBV25-1	TRBJ2-5	-	-	CASSIARTTQYF
TRBV5-1	TRBJ1-5	TRBD1	-	CASSTNTGEQPQHF
TRBV27	TRBJ2-5	TRBD2	few	CASSPGLAFETQYF
TRBV7-9	TRBJ2-2	-	-	CASSLVTGSNTGELFF
TRBV10-1	TRBJ1-5	-	-	CASSEEGKDSLNQPQHF
TRBV28	TRBJ2-7	TRBD2	few	CASSLAGGKYEQYF
TRBV10-3	TRBJ2-7	-	-	CAISGNTPEQYF
TRBV5-5	TRBJ2-7	TRBD2	-	CASTLDLAGVYEQYF
TRBV7-2	TRBJ2-5	TRBD2	-	CASSLELAGAKTQYF
TRBV7-2	TRBJ2-5	-	-	CASSLGPPETQYF
TRBV13	TRBJ2-7	-	-	CASSSPGKTYEQYF
TRBV12-3/TRBV12-4	TRBJ2-5	-	-	CASSRGKETQYF